The text below deals with one TCR beta chain. Antigen specificity is unknown. This entry is derived from a study of beta chain features in type 1 diabetes. The overall study: Sorted cells, some 98,000,000 in number, were examined across all samples. General study findings and limits: Among patients with Type 1 diabetes, TCRB CDR3s were moderately but significantly shorter in every one of the four CD4+ subsets. Possibly, sequencing cDNA over-represented cells that had high TCR expression levels.

Germline V gene sequence: CDR1 MNHEY, CDR2 SVGAGI. Trimming at V came to 7 bases and at J to 4 bases, leaving 6 bases not matched to a gene. The CDR3 has 15 amino acids. The authors reverse transcribed all of the isolated RNA, so sequencing captured expressed TCRB transcripts. Profiling relied on immunoSEQ multiplex PCR, and the TCRdb table lists in-frame clones only, not all of them. The sample comprises hundreds of thousands of clones, over 25% of which are singletons, and 0.06% to 0.07% rests with the top ten. Cell sorting via CD45RO/CCR7/CD25/CD127/CD95/CD27 was performed to obtain CD4+ naive, central memory, regulatory and stem cell-like memory cells.

Sequencing was done on a sample of naive CD4+ T cells from blood. The chain links TRBV6-5 to TRBJ2-3, with 12 bases matching TRBD2. This receptor was obtained from a man younger than 35 in good health. This chain's CDR3 is CASIPSGRDADTQYF. The CDR3 DNA reads as TGTGCCAGCATACCTAGCGGGAGGGACGCAGATACGCAGTATTTT.